Listed here are 21 T cell receptor beta chains from one sample, sequenced in a study of CD8+CD57+ T cells in acquired aplastic anemia. Genomic DNA acted as the template from which TCR beta VDJ combination and CDR3 sequence profiling were carried out. TCRdb re-called the reads through MiXCR, storing one row per CDR3 protein. The sample holds 150,000 to 200,000 distinct CDR3 sequences, just under 50% seen once. Individuals selected for sequencing had exhibited CD8+CD57+ cell expansion on flow cytometry. The sequencing sample was made of sorted CD4+, CD8+, or CD8+CD57+ T cells (not recorded which) from PBMCs. The receptors were sampled from a human donor with aplastic anemia.

This clonotype was recorded only once. The rearrangement joins TRBV2 to TRBJ1-3; 7 nucleotides align to TRBD1. Losses at the gene ends were 4 bases for V and 6 bases for J; bases not matched to a gene: 6. The CDR3 is 14 residues long. CDR1 and CDR2 from the germline V gene are SNHLY and FYNNEI. Here the CDR3 reads CASSGQGLENTIYF. CDR3 nucleotide sequence: TGTGCCAGCAGTGGACAGGGATTGGAAAACACCATATATTTT.

The chain links TRBV7-6 to TRBJ2-3; TRBD1 might be the D (6 bases). This CDR3 contains 17 residues. Germline V gives CDR1 SGHVS, CDR2 FNYEAQ. Deletions cut 5 bases from V and 10 bases from J, with 28 bases between. The CDR3 region is CASSPPPRTVRDSAQYF. CDR3 sequence (DNA): TGTGCCAGCAGCCCTCCCCCGCGGACAGTGCGTGATAGTGCGCAGTATTTT.

The V gene is TRBV24-1, the J gene TRBJ1-2, with 12 bases fitting TRBD1. V lost 9 bases and J lost 5; bases outside the gene matches: 6. The length of the CDR3 is 14 residues. Germline values: CDR1 KGHDR, CDR2 SFDVKD. The CDR3: CATGGTGGRYGYTF. CDR3 nucleotides: TGTGCCACCGGTGGGACAGGGGGCAGGTATGGCTACACCTTC.

This clonotype was counted at least ten times. The genes are TRBV12-3 or TRBV12-4 and TRBJ1-1; TRBD1 is a possible D gene (5 bases). Trimming shortened V by 2 bases and J by 3 bases, and 13 bases separated the two germline ends. This CDR3 has 15 residues. The CDR3 region has the DNA TGTGCCAGCAGTTTAAGTATGACAGACCACACTGAAGCTTTCTTT. Its protein product is CASSLSMTDHTEAFF.

Notes on this clonotype: This may come from a read error, since a much larger clone is one base off. J is TRBJ1-1 and V is TRBV19; the match to TRBD1 covers 7 bases. Germline values: CDR1 LNHDA, CDR2 SQIVND (reference sequence). This CDR3 region has 18 residues. In DNA, the CDR3 is TGTGCCAGTAGGGTCCGACAGGGCCTTCTTCTCGTGACCACTGAAGCTTCCTTT. Encoded protein: CASRVRQGLLLVTTEASF.

The chain couples TRBV19 to TRBJ2-5, with 8 bases fitting TRBD2. Germline V CDR1 and CDR2: LNHDA, SQIVND (reference sequence). This CDR3 contains 13 residues. V shed 9 bases and J 5 bases; nucleotides not matched to a gene: 8. The CDR3 DNA sequence: TGTGCCAGCAGCTTGGGACTAGGGGAGACCCAGTACTTC. Amino acid sequence: CASSLGLGETQYF.

The V and J genes are TRBV28 and TRBJ2-1; D unclear. Trimming took off 1 base at V and 0 bases at J, with 10 bases between the two ends. CDR1 and CDR2 from the germline V gene are MDHEN and SYDVKM. This CDR3 contains 16 residues. The CDR3 bases are TGTGCCAGCAGTTTATCGACCCCCAGCTCCTACAATGAGCAGTTCTTC. Its protein product is CASSLSTPSSYNEQFF.

This clonotype was counted ten times or more. The V gene is TRBV7-9, the J gene TRBJ1-4, with a weak D call TRBD1 (6 bases). V shed 5 bases and J shed 10 bases, with 17 bases lying between them. The germline V gene has CDR1 SEHNR and CDR2 FQNEAQ (reference sequence). The CDR3 contains 14 residues. CDR3 coding DNA: TGTGCCAGCAGCCATACGTCGAGGGGGGTAAAACTGTTTTTT. This translates into CASSHTSRGVKLFF.

The chain links TRBV5-3 to TRBJ1-6, with D possibly TRBD1 on 5 matching bases. TRBV5-3 is designated an ORF whose function remains uncertain. Trimming stripped 8 bases from V and 14 bases from J, with 17 bases between. The CDR3 totals 12 residues. CDR3 sequence (DNA): TGTGCCAGCAGGGATTCAGGGAAATCCCTCCACTTT. This encodes CASRDSGKSLHF.

This rearrangement joins TRBV24-1 to TRBJ2-2, with 8 bases lining up with TRBD2. CDR3 length: 17 amino acids. The ends lost 3 bases at V and 5 bases at J; junction bases unmatched: 10. Per the germline V gene, CDR1 is KGHDR and CDR2 is SFDVKD. In DNA, the CDR3 is TGTGCCACCAGTGATCGTTCGGGACTAGTAGGAACCGGGGAGCTGTTTTTT. This translates into CATSDRSGLVGTGELFF.

This rearrangement joins TRBV20-1 to TRBJ1-1; D is possibly TRBD1 (5 bases). The ends were cut back, 1 base at V and 1 base at J, with 25 bases in the middle. This CDR3 comprises 19 residues. Germline CDR1 reads DFQATT; CDR2 reads SNEGSKA (reference sequence). The CDR3 here is CSARANYQGSWGKNTEAFF. CDR3 nucleotide sequence: TGCAGTGCTAGAGCTAATTATCAGGGAAGCTGGGGCAAGAACACTGAAGCTTTCTTT.

Only one count was recorded for this clonotype. The chain carries TRBV7-9 and TRBJ2-7; D is unclear. In germline, CDR1 is SEHNR, CDR2 FQNEAQ (reference sequence). The CDR3 sequence is 11 residues long. V gave up 4 bases and J gave up 4 bases, with 5 bases separating them. CDR3 amino acids: CASSSQYEQYF. The CDR3 DNA follows: TGTGCCAGCAGCTCCCAATACGAGCAGTACTTC.

The chain is built from TRBV7-3 and TRBJ2-7, with 7 positions matching TRBD2. The CDR3 consists of 12 residues. The J segment lost 5 bases and the V segment lost 6 bases, leaving 4 bases of the junction unmatched. CDR1 SGHTA and CDR2 FQGTGA come from the germline V gene. Here the CDR3 DNA reads TGTGCCAGCAGATATCGGGGGGACGAGCAGTACTTC. Its protein product is CASRYRGDEQYF.

This clonotype came up a few times. The rearrangement links TRBV7-9 to TRBJ1-1; no definite D call. Germline V gene lookup returns CDR1 SEHNR and CDR2 FQNEAQ (reference sequence). V was shortened by 5 bases and J by 3 bases, with 4 bases between the two germline ends. This CDR3 spans 11 amino acids. CDR3 DNA sequence: TGTGCCAGCAGCCGCGACACTGAAGCTTTCTTT. It encodes CASSRDTEAFF.

The genes are TRBV29-1 and TRBJ1-2, with D maybe TRBD1 (5 bases). Trimming cost V 7 bases and J 6 bases, with 18 bases left between them. Looked up from germline, CDR1 is SQVTM and CDR2 is ANQGSEA. The CDR3 has 13 amino acids. The CDR3 bases are TGCAGCGCTGGAGGATCAGGGTGGAATGGCTACACCTTC. It is translated as CSAGGSGWNGYTF.

In this sample, this clonotype turned up a few times. V and J are TRBV29-1 and TRBJ1-5; D gene uncertain. V was trimmed by 4 bases and J by 7 bases, leaving 11 bases between them. This CDR3 contains 12 residues. From germline, CDR1 is SQVTM and CDR2 ANQGSEA. This CDR3 reads CSVVRAGQPQHF. The CDR3 DNA reads TGCAGCGTTGTTCGGGCGGGCCAGCCCCAGCATTTT.

The rearrangement links TRBV15 to TRBJ1-5; 9 bases are shared with TRBD1. Trimming cost V 2 bases and J 0 bases; bases outside gene matches: 5. The CDR3 consists of 17 residues. The V gene's germline CDR1 is LNHNV and CDR2 YYDKDF (reference sequence). CDR3 nucleotide sequence: TGTGCCACCAGCAGATCTCGACAGGGGGGTAGCAATCAGCCCCAGCATTTT. The encoded protein is CATSRSRQGGSNQPQHF.

This clonotype has a handful of counts. The rearrangement links TRBV7-9 to TRBJ1-2, with D perhaps TRBD1 (6 bases). Trimming stripped 6 bases from V and 1 base from J, with 9 bases between. Looked up from germline, CDR1 is SEHNR and CDR2 is FQNEAQ (reference sequence). The CDR3 is 13 amino acids. CDR3 loop: CASSQQGNYGYTF. CDR3 in DNA: TGTGCCAGCAGTCAACAGGGTAACTATGGCTACACCTTC.

The chain has TRBV3-1 and TRBJ1-2; D ambiguous. Between the trimmed V and J ends, which lost 8 bases and 4 bases, there was a span of 20 bases. Germline V gene sequence: CDR1 LGHDT, CDR2 YNNKEL (reference sequence). The CDR3 extends over 15 amino acids. CDR3 residues: CASQPFPNSVYGYTF. The DNA for the CDR3 is TGTGCCAGCCAACCGTTTCCGAACAGCGTCTATGGCTACACCTTC.

This clonotype was seen repeatedly, ten times or more. Here the CDR3 reads CASKQYIYGYTF. The CDR3 DNA sequence: TGTGCCAGTAAACAGTATATTTATGGCTACACCTTC. The V call is TRBV19, the J call TRBJ1-2; no clear D gene. This CDR3 has 12 residues. Germline V lookup: CDR1 LNHDA, CDR2 SQIVND (reference sequence). Trimming left V 7 bases short and J 5 bases short, with 11 bases between.

This clonotype has at least ten counts. The chain has TRBV6-6 and TRBJ2-7; a possible D gene is TRBD1 (6 bases). The length of the CDR3 is 15 residues. From germline, CDR1 is MNHNY and CDR2 SVGAGI (reference sequence). The V gene lost 4 bases and the J gene lost 0 bases, with 13 bases spanning the gap. CDR3 in DNA: TGTGCCAGCAGTTCCACAGGGCCGAGCTCCTACGAGCAGTACTTC. Amino acid sequence: CASSSTGPSSYEQYF.